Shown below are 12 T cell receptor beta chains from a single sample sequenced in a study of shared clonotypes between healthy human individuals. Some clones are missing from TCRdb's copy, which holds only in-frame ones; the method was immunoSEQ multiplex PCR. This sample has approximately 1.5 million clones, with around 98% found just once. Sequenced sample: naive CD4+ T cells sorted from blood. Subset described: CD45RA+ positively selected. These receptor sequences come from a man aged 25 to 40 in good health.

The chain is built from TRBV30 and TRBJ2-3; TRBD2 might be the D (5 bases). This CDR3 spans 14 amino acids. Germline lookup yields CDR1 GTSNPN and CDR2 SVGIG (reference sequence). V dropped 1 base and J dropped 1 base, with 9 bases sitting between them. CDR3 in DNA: TGTGCCTGGAGTGATTGGCGGGGCACAGATACGCAGTATTTT. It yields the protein CAWSDWRGTDTQYF.

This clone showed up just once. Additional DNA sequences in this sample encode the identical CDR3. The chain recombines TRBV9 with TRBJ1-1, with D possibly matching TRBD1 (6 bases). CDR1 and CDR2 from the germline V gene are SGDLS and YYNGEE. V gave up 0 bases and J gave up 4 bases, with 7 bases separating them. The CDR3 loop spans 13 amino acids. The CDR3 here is CASSVAGATEAFF. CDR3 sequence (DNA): TGTGCCAGCAGCGTAGCGGGGGCCACTGAAGCTTTCTTT.

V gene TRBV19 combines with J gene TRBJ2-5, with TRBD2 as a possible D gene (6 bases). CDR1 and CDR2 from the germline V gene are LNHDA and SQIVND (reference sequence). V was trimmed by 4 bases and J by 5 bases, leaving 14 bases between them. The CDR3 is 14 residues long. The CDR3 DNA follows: TGTGCCAGTAGTAGGCCGGGGGAAAGCGAGACCCAGTACTTC. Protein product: CASSRPGESETQYF.

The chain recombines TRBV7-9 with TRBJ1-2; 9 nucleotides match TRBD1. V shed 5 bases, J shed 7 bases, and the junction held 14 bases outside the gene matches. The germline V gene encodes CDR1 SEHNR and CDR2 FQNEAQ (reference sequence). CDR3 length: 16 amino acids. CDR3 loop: CASSLGGQGLRSGYTF. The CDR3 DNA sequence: TGTGCCAGCAGCCTGGGCGGACAGGGGCTCCGAAGTGGCTACACCTTC.

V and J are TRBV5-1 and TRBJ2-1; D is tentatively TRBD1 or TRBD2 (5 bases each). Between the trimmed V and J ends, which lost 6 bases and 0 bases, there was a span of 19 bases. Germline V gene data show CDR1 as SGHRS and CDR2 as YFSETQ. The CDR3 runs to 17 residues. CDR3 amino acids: CASTKTGQASSYNEQFF. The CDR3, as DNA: TGCGCCAGCACCAAAACGGGGCAGGCGAGCTCCTACAATGAGCAGTTCTTC.

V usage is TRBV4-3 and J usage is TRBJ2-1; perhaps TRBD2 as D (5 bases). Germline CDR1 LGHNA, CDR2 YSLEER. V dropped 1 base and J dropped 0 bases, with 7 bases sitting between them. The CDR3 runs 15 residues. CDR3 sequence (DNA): TGCGCCAGCAGCCAAGTAACTAGCTCCTACAATGAGCAGTTCTTC. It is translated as CASSQVTSSYNEQFF.

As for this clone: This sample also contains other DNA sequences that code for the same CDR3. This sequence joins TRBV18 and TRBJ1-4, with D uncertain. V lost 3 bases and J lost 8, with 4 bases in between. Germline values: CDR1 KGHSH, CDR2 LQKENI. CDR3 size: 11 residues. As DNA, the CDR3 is TGTGCCAGCTCACCGGGAGAAAAACTGTTTTTT. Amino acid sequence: CASSPGEKLFF.

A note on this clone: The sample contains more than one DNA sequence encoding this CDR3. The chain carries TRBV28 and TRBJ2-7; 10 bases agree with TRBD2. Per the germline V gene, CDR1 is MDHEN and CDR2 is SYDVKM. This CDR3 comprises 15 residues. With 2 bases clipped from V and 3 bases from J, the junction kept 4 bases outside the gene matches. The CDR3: CASSLPSGGFYEQYF. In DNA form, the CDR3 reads TGTGCCAGCAGTTTACCTAGCGGGGGATTCTACGAGCAGTACTTC.

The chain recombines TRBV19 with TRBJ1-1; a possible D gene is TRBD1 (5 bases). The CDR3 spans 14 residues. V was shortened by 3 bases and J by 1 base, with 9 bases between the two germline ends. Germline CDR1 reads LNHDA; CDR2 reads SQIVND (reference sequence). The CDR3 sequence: CASSMRGGNTEAFF. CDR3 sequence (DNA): TGTGCCAGTAGTATGCGCGGGGGGAACACTGAAGCTTTCTTT.

In nucleotides, the CDR3 is TGTGCCAGCAGCTTAACCCCGACAGGAAGAGCAACTAATGAAAAACTGTTTTTT. Amino acids: CASSLTPTGRATNEKLFF. The V and J genes are TRBV7-6 and TRBJ1-4; D might be TRBD1 (6 bases). This CDR3 is built from 18 residues. Germline CDR1 SGHVS, CDR2 FNYEAQ. Trimming took off 2 bases at V and 0 bases at J, with 16 bases between the two ends.

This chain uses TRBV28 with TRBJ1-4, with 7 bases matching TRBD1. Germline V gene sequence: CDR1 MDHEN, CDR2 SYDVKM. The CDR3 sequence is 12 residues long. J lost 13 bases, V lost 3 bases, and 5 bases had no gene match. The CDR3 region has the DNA TGTGCCAGCAGTTTCCGAGGGGGCCTACTGTTTTTT. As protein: CASSFRGGLLFF.

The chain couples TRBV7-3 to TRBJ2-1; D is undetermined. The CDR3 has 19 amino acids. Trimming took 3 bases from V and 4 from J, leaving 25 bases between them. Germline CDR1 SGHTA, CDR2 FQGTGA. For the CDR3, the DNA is TGTGCCAGCAGCTTGGGGATGTCCGGGCTAAACAGTAGATACAATGAGCAGTTCTTC. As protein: CASSLGMSGLNSRYNEQFF.